A single sample is the source of the 28 T cell receptor beta chains below, sequenced in a study of blood T cell repertoires in COVID-19. Method: immunoSEQ multiplex PCR; TCRdb's copy keeps in-frame clones and lacks some. The table includes roughly 100,000 clones, 70% to 90% detected once. The sample taken for sequencing was peripheral blood. All receptors derive from a man in his fifties with active COVID-19.

The genes are TRBV5-6 and TRBJ2-5; D not certain. Trimming stripped 3 bases from V and 5 bases from J, with 14 bases between. This CDR3 region has 14 residues. Germline V lookup: CDR1 SGHDT, CDR2 YYEEEE. CDR3 sequence (DNA): TGTGCCAGCAGCTCCCCCCCTTTATTGGAGACCCAGTACTTC. As protein: CASSSPPLLETQYF.

CDR3 sequence (DNA): TGTGCCAGCAGTGAATCCGGCAGGGGGGAAGCTCAGCCCCAGCATTTT. Amino acids: CASSESGRGEAQPQHF. V and J are TRBV25-1 and TRBJ1-5; 7 bases align to TRBD1. The CDR3 has 16 residues. V lost 1 base to trimming and J lost 6 bases; unmatched junction nucleotides: 9. Germline values: CDR1 MGHDK, CDR2 SYGVNS.

V and J are TRBV6-5 and TRBJ1-2; possible D gene TRBD1, 5 bases. Deletions cut 5 bases from V and 5 bases from J, with 9 bases between. The germline gives CDR1 MNHEY, CDR2 SVGAGI. This CDR3 is 12 amino acids long. The CDR3 sequence is CASSTPGYGYTF. The DNA of the CDR3 is TGTGCCAGCAGTACCCCAGGGTATGGCTACACCTTC.

The V gene is TRBV4-3, the J gene TRBJ2-2; D is undetermined. The CDR3 covers 19 residues. The germline CDR1 and CDR2 sequences are LGHNA and YSLEER. V shed 0 bases and J shed 5 bases, with 22 bases lying between them. CDR3 bases: TGCGCCAGCAGCCAAGACCTCCCTTTGGTAGGCGCGAGGACCGGGGAGCTGTTTTTT. This translates into CASSQDLPLVGARTGELFF.

The V and J genes are TRBV5-5 and TRBJ2-3; D remains unclear. Germline V gene data show CDR1 as SGHKS and CDR2 as YYEKEE (reference sequence). The germline V and J ends were trimmed by 2 bases and 2 bases, with 9 bases remaining between them. The CDR3 loop spans 14 amino acids. Written as DNA, the CDR3 is TGTGCCAGCAGCTTAACTACGGTCACAGATACGCAGTATTTT. Its translation is CASSLTTVTDTQYF.

This clone showed up just once. This chain uses TRBV7-8 with TRBJ2-3, with 7 bases identical to TRBD1. After removal of 4 bases from V and 5 bases from J, the junction contained 9 bases not matched to a gene. The CDR3 sequence is 15 residues long. Germline CDR1 and CDR2: SGHVS and FQNEAQ. CDR3 loop: CASSSRQGHRDTQYF. Written as DNA, the CDR3 is TGTGCCAGCAGCTCGCGACAGGGACATAGAGATACGCAGTATTTT.

This chain connects TRBV4-1 to TRBJ1-5; TRBD1 matches 8 bases. V shed 3 bases, J shed 5 bases, and the junction held 3 bases outside the gene matches. Germline lookup yields CDR1 MGHRA and CDR2 YSYEKL. There are 14 residues in the CDR3. The CDR3 bases are TGCGCCAGCAGCCATAACAGGGGGGATCAGCCCCAGCATTTT. Protein sequence: CASSHNRGDQPQHF.

The chain joins TRBV28 to TRBJ2-4; 7 bases are a match to TRBD2. J lost 1 base, V lost 5 bases, and 5 bases had no gene match. Germline CDR1 and CDR2: MDHEN and SYDVKM. The CDR3 contains 15 residues. DNA for the CDR3: TGTGCCAGCAGTACCCGGGGGGTGGCCAAAAACATTCAGTACTTC. This sequence encodes CASSTRGVAKNIQYF.

The chain carries TRBV5-1 and TRBJ2-3, with a weak D call TRBD2 (6 bases). CDR1 is SGHRS and CDR2 is YFSETQ in the germline V gene. The CDR3 is 16 residues long. Trimming removed 0 bases at V and 1 base at J, with 12 bases between. CDR3 DNA sequence: TGCGCCAGCAGCTTGGGGGTAGCGGCCGGCACAGATACGCAGTATTTT. Its translation is CASSLGVAAGTDTQYF.

The chain uses TRBV5-6 and TRBJ1-2, with a tentative D call TRBD1 (6 bases). CDR1 and CDR2 (germline): SGHDT, YYEEEE. V was clipped by 2 bases and J by 7 bases, with 12 bases between them. The CDR3 contains 13 residues. Here the CDR3 reads CASSFGVGGGYTF. The CDR3 bases are TGTGCCAGCAGCTTCGGGGTAGGGGGTGGCTACACCTTC.

The chain couples TRBV18 to TRBJ1-4; maybe TRBD1 (6 bases). Germline CDR1 reads KGHSH; CDR2 reads LQKENI. This CDR3 comprises 15 residues. V lost 6 bases to trimming and J lost 7 bases, with 18 bases between them. The DNA of the CDR3 is TGTGCCAGCTCTCCAGAACAGGGTGCCCGTGAAAAACTGTTTTTT. It encodes CASSPEQGAREKLFF. Combining the CDR3 with reference TRBV18 and TRBJ1-4 gives the whole variable domain NAGVMQNPRHLVRRRGQEARLRCSPMKGHSHVYWYRQLPEEGLKFMVYLQKENIIDESGMPKERFSAEFPKEGPSILRIQQVVRGDSAAYFCASSPEQGAREKLFFGSGTQLSVL.

This chain uses TRBV2 with TRBJ2-1; the D gene is possibly TRBD1 (6 bases). The CDR3 length is 15 residues. V was shortened by 6 bases and J by 0 bases, with 12 bases between the two germline ends. The V gene's germline CDR1 is SNHLY and CDR2 FYNNEI. The CDR3 DNA reads as TGTGCCAGCAGCGCCCAGGGGAGCTCCTACAATGAGCAGTTCTTC. This sequence encodes CASSAQGSSYNEQFF.

J is TRBJ1-5 and V is TRBV6-4, with D hard to call. The CDR3 runs 14 residues. Germline V lookup: CDR1 MRHNA, CDR2 SNTAGT. V was trimmed by 6 bases and J by 2 bases, leaving 11 bases between them. DNA of the CDR3: TGTGCCAGCAGCATGGAGATTGGCAATCAGCCCCAGCATTTT. Amino acids: CASSMEIGNQPQHF.

This chain connects TRBV9 to TRBJ2-3, with D possibly TRBD2 on 6 matching bases. V was pared by 0 bases and J by 0 bases, with 8 bases between. The germline V gene has CDR1 SGDLS and CDR2 YYNGEE. The CDR3 has 15 amino acids. For the CDR3, the DNA is TGTGCCAGCAGCGTAGGGGGACTCAGCACAGATACGCAGTATTTT. Translating gives CASSVGGLSTDTQYF. Supplemented by reference TRBV9 and TRBJ2-3, the full variable domain reads DSGVTQTPKHLITATGQRVTLRCSPRSGDLSVYWYQQSLDQGLQFLIQYYNGEERAKGNILERFSAQQFPDLHSELNLSSLELGDSALYFCASSVGGLSTDTQYFGPGTRLTVL.

This chain connects TRBV2 to TRBJ1-5, with TRBD1 matching 10 bases. The CDR3 is 14 residues long. J lost 7 bases, V lost 6 bases, and 6 bases had no gene match. In germline, CDR1 is SNHLY, CDR2 FYNNEI. As DNA, the CDR3 is TGTGCCAGCAGCTTGACAGGGGGCGGCCAGCCCCAGCATTTT. Translation gives CASSLTGGGQPQHF.

The V gene is TRBV7-9, the J gene TRBJ1-2; D not resolved. The CDR3 totals 15 residues. Germline values: CDR1 SEHNR, CDR2 FQNEAQ (reference sequence). The ends were cut back, 0 bases at V and 1 base at J, with 9 bases in the middle. CDR3 coding DNA: TGTGCCAGCAGCTTAGCCAACAGCCTTAACTATGGCTACACCTTC. Its protein product is CASSLANSLNYGYTF.

The chain couples TRBV5-1 to TRBJ2-3; the match to TRBD1 covers 8 bases. The junction had 4 bases not matched to a gene; V was cut back by 8 bases and J by 2 bases. The CDR3 totals 13 residues. CDR1 SGHRS and CDR2 YFSETQ come from the germline V gene. CDR3 DNA sequence: TGCGCCAGTACGGGACAGGTCACAGATACGCAGTATTTT. It specifies CASTGQVTDTQYF.

The J gene is TRBJ2-7, the V gene TRBV7-9; 10 bases fit TRBD1. V lost 3 bases and J lost 3; bases outside the gene matches: 8. The V gene's germline CDR1 is SEHNR and CDR2 FQNEAQ (reference sequence). The CDR3 is 16 residues long. CDR3 bases: TGTGCCAGCAGCTTTAGGTACGGACAGGGGGTCTACGAGCAGTACTTC. It is translated as CASSFRYGQGVYEQYF.

This rearrangement joins TRBV4-1 to TRBJ2-7; unclear D gene. The CDR3 spans 14 residues. CDR1 and CDR2 (germline): MGHRA, YSYEKL. V lost 3 bases, J lost 4 bases, and 13 bases lay in between. For the CDR3, the DNA is TGCGCCAGCAGCCACCGGCACAGCTCATACGAGCAGTACTTC. Encoded protein: CASSHRHSSYEQYF.

This clone was found a few times. The DNA for the CDR3 is TGTGCCAGCAGCTCCTCCGCCCGACAGAGCAGCAATCAGCCCCAGCATTTT. Its translation: CASSSSARQSSNQPQHF. This chain connects TRBV7-9 to TRBJ1-5; a possible D gene is TRBD1 (5 bases). Trimming cost V 4 bases and J 1 base, with 17 bases left between them. The length of the CDR3 is 17 residues. In germline, CDR1 is SEHNR, CDR2 FQNEAQ (reference sequence).

V gene TRBV11-2 combines with J gene TRBJ2-7; TRBD1 might be the D (6 bases). V lost 1 base, J lost 1 base, and 11 bases lay in between. The germline gives CDR1 SGHAT, CDR2 FQNNGV. The CDR3 length is 15 residues. CDR3 bases: TGTGCCAGCAGCTTAGGTTGGCAGGGGTCCTACGAGCAGTACTTC. This sequence encodes CASSLGWQGSYEQYF. The full variable domain, rest sourced from reference TRBV11-2 and TRBJ2-7, is EAGVAQSPRYKIIEKRQSVAFWCNPISGHATLYWYQQILGQGPKLLIQFQNNGVVDDSQLPKDRFSAERLKGVDSTLKIQPAKLEDSAVYLCASSLGWQGSYEQYFGPGTRLTVT.

V and J are TRBV11-2 and TRBJ1-2, with a tentative D call TRBD1 (6 bases). The CDR3 has 13 residues. CDR1 SGHAT and CDR2 FQNNGV come from the germline V gene. Trimming stripped 11 bases from V and 6 bases from J, with 19 bases between. CDR3 bases: TGTGCCGAAAGGGAGCAGGGGAAGGATGGCTACACCTTC. Amino acid sequence: CAEREQGKDGYTF.

The chain uses TRBV5-5 and TRBJ1-6; D possibly corresponds to TRBD1 (5 bases). The CDR3 loop spans 16 amino acids. Trimming shortened V by 7 bases and J by 9 bases, and 23 bases separated the two germline ends. CDR1 SGHKS and CDR2 YYEKEE come from the germline V gene (reference sequence). The CDR3 region has the DNA TGTGCCAGCTCAGCCTACGGTCGGGGGGAAGGTTCACCCCTCCACTTT. Its protein product is CASSAYGRGEGSPLHF.

This chain uses TRBV3-1 (or the pseudogene TRBV3-2) with TRBJ2-1; the match to TRBD2 covers 8 bases. Germline V gene lookup returns CDR1 LGHDT and CDR2 YNNKEL (reference sequence). V dropped 4 bases and J dropped 4; count of bases not matched to a gene: 9. CDR3 length: 16 amino acids. CDR3 loop: CASSLSGGVLYNEQFF. CDR3 DNA: TGTGCCAGCAGCCTAAGCGGGGGCGTACTATACAATGAGCAGTTCTTC.

This clone was observed a few times. This rearrangement joins TRBV7-9 to TRBJ1-2; 8 nucleotides align to TRBD1. There are 15 residues in the CDR3. The germline V gene has CDR1 SEHNR and CDR2 FQNEAQ (reference sequence). The junction had 7 bases not matched to a gene; V was cut back by 3 bases and J by 4 bases. The chain's CDR3 is CASSFPNRGFYGYTF. Here the CDR3 DNA reads TGTGCCAGCAGCTTTCCCAACAGGGGGTTCTATGGCTACACCTTC.

The chain has TRBV7-3 and TRBJ2-5, with 9 nucleotides matching TRBD1. Germline values: CDR1 SGHTA, CDR2 FQGTGA. Trimming removed 5 bases from V and 4 bases from J; junction bases left unmatched: 8. CDR3 size: 15 residues. This CDR3 reads CASSPRDREGETQYF. The DNA of the CDR3 is TGTGCCAGCAGCCCACGGGACAGGGAAGGAGAGACCCAGTACTTC.

The CDR3 loop reads CASSPARDTEAFF. CDR3 nucleotide sequence: TGTGCCAGCTCACCAGCGCGGGACACTGAAGCTTTCTTT. The chain combines TRBV18 with TRBJ1-1; D not certain. V lost 2 bases and J 3 bases, leaving 7 bases between the germline ends. The CDR3 has 13 amino acids. Germline V CDR1 and CDR2: KGHSH, LQKENI.

The chain joins TRBV19 to TRBJ2-2, with TRBD2 as a possible D gene (5 bases). CDR1 is LNHDA and CDR2 is SQIVND in the germline V gene (reference sequence). The CDR3 runs 14 residues. Trimming left V 7 bases short and J 1 base short, with 10 bases between. The CDR3 DNA sequence: TGTGCCAGTAAGCCGGGGATGAACACCGGGGAGCTGTTTTTT. Translating gives CASKPGMNTGELFF.